These T cell receptor beta chains were read from a single sample in a study of T-cell memory formation after mild COVID-19. One entry per CDR3 protein, called by TCRdb with MiXCR from the 5' RACE reads. The sample includes approximately 45,000 distinct CDR3 sequences, around 6.3% of them seen just once. The sample consisted of PBMCs or a T cell subset sorted from them (not recorded which). These receptors came from an adult who had mild COVID-19 (a few samples of this study predate the infection). Cell type and time point are not known. Both conserved end residues are part of each CDR3. D genes are given only for firm matches. Some rows mark clone size as missing; the rest say once, few, many or name a class of expanded clone.

J	size	length	D	V	CDR3	DNA
TRBJ2-3	few	17	TRBD2	TRBV7-8	CASSVGRTSGGANTQYF	TGTGCCAGCAGCGTAGGGAGGACTAGCGGGGGGGCCAATACGCAGTATTTT
TRBJ2-1	many	14	.	TRBV5-1	CASSGRIPQSEQFF	TGCGCCAGCAGCGGGAGAATCCCTCAGAGTGAGCAGTTCTTC
TRBJ2-1	few	15	.	TRBV11-2	CASSLAGTYNNEQFF	TGTGCCAGCAGCTTAGCGGGGACATACAACAATGAGCAGTTCTTC
TRBJ1-2	many	14	.	TRBV2	CASSEVNGGRGYTF	TGTGCCAGCAGTGAAGTGAACGGGGGCAGGGGCTACACCTTC
TRBJ2-2	few	15	TRBD2	TRBV6-2/TRBV6-3	CASSFLAGDTGELFF	TGTGCCAGCAGCTTCCTAGCGGGAGACACCGGGGAGCTGTTTTTT
TRBJ2-1	many	17	.	TRBV10-3	CAISPTTSVGGQSEQFF	TGTGCCATCAGTCCAACAACTAGCGTGGGGGGACAAAGTGAGCAGTTCTTC
TRBJ2-6	medium-sized	14	.	TRBV30	CAWSRDHGANVLTF	TGTGCCTGGAGTCGGGACCATGGGGCCAACGTCCTGACTTTC
TRBJ1-5	few	14	.	TRBV18	CASSSGRGNQPQHF	TGTGCCAGCTCATCGGGACGGGGCAATCAGCCCCAGCATTTT
TRBJ2-5	many	14	TRBD1	TRBV5-1	CASRTGTGEETQYF	TGCGCCAGCAGGACCGGGACAGGGGAAGAGACCCAGTACTTC
TRBJ2-4	few	11	.	TRBV10-2	CASSEGTQQYF	TGCGCCAGCAGTGAGGGGACTCAGCAGTACTTC
TRBJ2-7	few	15	TRBD2	TRBV4-2	CASSPSLAGTYEQYF	TGTGCCAGCAGCCCCTCACTAGCGGGCACCTACGAGCAGTACTTC
TRBJ2-7	.	14	TRBD2	TRBV11-2	CASSLALAGGEQYF	TGTGCCAGCAGCTTAGCACTAGCGGGAGGCGAGCAGTACTTC
TRBJ2-2	few	16	TRBD1	TRBV18	CASSPQQGQNTGELFF	TGTGCCAGCTCACCTCAACAGGGGCAAAACACCGGGGAGCTGTTTTTT
TRBJ2-1	.	15	TRBD2	TRBV3-1	CASSQGGGGAGEQFF	TGTGCCAGCAGCCAAGGAGGCGGGGGGGCGGGTGAGCAGTTCTTC
TRBJ1-5	few	20	TRBD1	TRBV12-3/TRBV12-4	CASSLRPRGRGLFTNQPQHF	TGTGCCAGCAGTTTAAGACCCCGAGGAAGGGGGCTGTTCACAAATCAGCCCCAGCATTTT
TRBJ2-7	many	15	.	TRBV12-3/TRBV12-4	CASSKGGAGRYEQYF	TGTGCCAGCAGTAAGGGGGGGGCTGGAAGGTACGAGCAGTACTTC
TRBJ2-2	many	15	TRBD1	TRBV5-1	CASSKGADPTGELFF	TGCGCCAGCAGCAAGGGGGCGGATCCAACCGGGGAGCTGTTTTTT
TRBJ2-7	many	15	.	TRBV5-1	CASSLDPAGPYEQYF	TGCGCCAGCAGCTTGGACCCGGCGGGCCCCTACGAGCAGTACTTC
TRBJ2-1	many	13	.	TRBV24-1	CATSDPTRNEQFF	TGTGCCACCAGTGATCCTACTAGGAATGAGCAGTTCTTC
TRBJ1-4	.	14	.	TRBV6-2/TRBV6-3	CASSPTGKDEKLFF	TGTGCCAGCAGTCCAACCGGGAAGGATGAAAAACTGTTTTTT
TRBJ2-7	.	17	.	TRBV21-1	CASSCPLGDSFSYEQYF	TGTGCCAGCAGCTGCCCACTGGGGGACAGTTTCTCCTACGAGCAGTACTTC
TRBJ1-1	few	16	.	TRBV10-3	CAISTPLGRGSTEAFF	TGTGCCATCAGTACCCCGTTGGGGAGGGGATCCACTGAAGCTTTCTTT
TRBJ1-5	.	13	.	TRBV19	CASSWAGNQPQHF	TGTGCCAGTAGTTGGGCAGGAAATCAGCCCCAGCATTTT
TRBJ1-2	many	13	TRBD1	TRBV20-1	CSAPGQGYYGYTF	TGCAGTGCTCCCGGACAGGGGTACTATGGCTACACCTTC
TRBJ2-5	.	16	.	TRBV6-2/TRBV6-3	CASSTWTDQLRETQYF	TGTGCCAGCAGTACCTGGACAGACCAGCTCAGGGAGACCCAGTACTTC
TRBJ2-5	many	14	.	TRBV7-8	CASSPMASGETQYF	TGTGCCAGCAGCCCCATGGCGTCAGGGGAGACCCAGTACTTC
TRBJ2-7	.	13	.	TRBV27	CASSRRQTYEQYF	TGTGCCAGCAGTCGAAGACAGACCTACGAGCAGTACTTC
TRBJ1-6	.	15	TRBD1	TRBV6-1	CASSEAWGQGAPLHF	TGTGCCAGCAGTGAGGCTTGGGGACAGGGCGCACCCCTCCACTTT
TRBJ2-2	.	14	.	TRBV2	CASSDGQNTGELFF	TGTGCCAGCAGTGACGGGCAGAACACCGGGGAGCTGTTTTTT
TRBJ2-1	many	13	.	TRBV5-6	CASSLVPRDEQFF	TGTGCCAGCAGCTTGGTTCCCCGGGATGAGCAGTTCTTC
TRBJ1-4	few	13	.	TRBV7-9	CASSLDRNEKLFF	TGTGCCAGCAGCTTAGACAGGAATGAAAAACTGTTTTTT
TRBJ1-5	few	14	TRBD1	TRBV20-1	CSASQGASNQPQHF	TGCAGTGCTTCCCAGGGGGCTAGCAATCAGCCCCAGCATTTT
TRBJ1-5	.	15	TRBD1	TRBV19	CASSWGDRSNQPQHF	TGTGCCAGTAGTTGGGGGGACAGGAGCAATCAGCCCCAGCATTTT
TRBJ2-6	many	18	TRBD1	TRBV7-6	CASSPRQGEGSGANVLTF	TGTGCCAGCAGCCCCAGACAGGGTGAGGGGTCTGGGGCCAACGTCCTGACTTTC
TRBJ2-2	many	17	TRBD2	TRBV7-3	CASSSPAGGRNTGELFF	TGTGCCAGCAGCTCCCCAGCGGGAGGCCGGAACACCGGGGAGCTGTTTTTT
TRBJ2-1	.	14	TRBD1	TRBV6-5	CASSYRTGANEQFF	TGTGCCAGCAGTTACCGGACAGGGGCGAATGAGCAGTTCTTC
TRBJ2-7	many	11	.	TRBV20-1	CSALGGYEQYF	TGCAGTGCCTTAGGGGGGTACGAGCAGTACTTC
TRBJ2-3	.	15	TRBD1	TRBV5-1	CASSLVGDSAGTQYF	TGCGCCAGCAGCTTGGTGGGGGACAGTGCTGGTACGCAGTATTTT
TRBJ1-6	.	16	.	TRBV27	CASSGGGWSYNSPLHF	TGTGCCAGCAGTGGCGGGGGGTGGAGTTATAATTCACCCCTCCACTTT
TRBJ2-1	many	13	TRBD1	TRBV12-3/TRBV12-4	CASKTGVVNEQFF	TGTGCCAGCAAAACAGGGGTTGTGAATGAGCAGTTCTTC
TRBJ2-7	many	14	.	TRBV29-1	CSVAPGPGTYEQYF	TGCAGCGTCGCCCCGGGACCCGGGACCTACGAGCAGTACTTC
TRBJ2-7	many	14	TRBD1	TRBV9	CASSSQGSSYEQYF	TGTGCCAGCAGCTCACAGGGGAGCTCCTACGAGCAGTACTTC
TRBJ2-3	few	13	TRBD1	TRBV24-1	CATSGQGANTQYF	TGTGCCACCAGTGGCCAGGGGGCAAATACGCAGTATTTT
TRBJ1-2	.	13	TRBD1	TRBV7-9	CASSLTGDGGYTF	TGTGCCAGCAGCTTAACAGGGGATGGTGGCTACACCTTC
TRBJ2-3	.	16	TRBD2	TRBV9	CASSVAGGGFADTQYF	TGTGCCAGCAGCGTAGCGGGCGGGGGTTTCGCAGATACGCAGTATTTT
TRBJ1-4	few	12	.	TRBV29-1	CSVAMGSEKLFF	TGCAGCGTCGCTATGGGGAGTGAAAAACTGTTTTTT
TRBJ1-1	.	13	.	TRBV23-1	CARTALGNGEAFF	TGCGCCCGGACAGCCTTGGGAAATGGTGAAGCTTTCTTT
TRBJ1-1	few	13	TRBD1	TRBV20-1	CSAGPTGHNEAFF	TGCAGTGCTGGCCCGACAGGGCATAATGAAGCTTTCTTT
TRBJ1-6	few	13	.	TRBV6-5	CASSYRGEAPLHF	TGTGCCAGCAGTTACCGCGGGGAGGCACCCCTCCACTTT
TRBJ2-3	.	14	.	TRBV19	CASSITHSIGTQYF	TGTGCCAGTAGTATAACGCATTCGATTGGTACGCAGTATTTT
TRBJ2-5	many	15	.	TRBV24-1	CATSDLRGRRETQYF	TGTGCCACCAGTGATTTGAGGGGAAGGAGAGAGACCCAGTACTTC
TRBJ1-6	few	14	.	TRBV6-2/TRBV6-3	CASRVYRDVSPLHF	TGTGCCAGCAGGGTCTACCGGGACGTTTCACCCCTCCACTTT